This T cell receptor (beta chain) was recorded in a study of response to subunit inactivated influenza vaccine. Regarding the study as a whole: Authors suggested that a seasonal influenza vaccination recruits few new T cells each time.

The ends lost 2 bases at V and 6 bases at J; junction bases unmatched: 9. This CDR3 has 15 residues. Germline CDR1 is MNHNS and CDR2 is SASEGT. A single record per CDR3 protein comes from TCRdb applying MiXCR to the RT-PCR reads. The sample carries 800,000 or so distinct CDR3 sequences, less than 25% recorded once. A remark on this clonotype: Its antigen is not known.

The sequence was obtained from a man over 45 who received an inactivated influenza vaccine. The specimen was PBMCs from blood, collected roughly 5 days after vaccination. The chain links TRBV6-1 to TRBJ1-1, with 7 bases that match TRBD1. CDR3 coding DNA: TGTGCCAGCAGTGAAAACGCAGGGGGAGGACCTGAAGCTTTCTTT. Residues: CASSENAGGGPEAFF.